These 26 T cell receptor beta chains were sequenced from one sample in a study of cytotoxic CD8 clonotypes in ibrutinib-treated CLL. Repertoires were generated with immunoSEQ multiplex PCR, while TCRdb's copy carries only in-frame clones and drops some. The table shows tens of thousands of clones, with over 75% occurring only once. The sequencing used PBMCs, collected after 12 months of ibrutinib treatment. The receptor set was obtained from a human donor with chronic lymphocytic leukemia.

This rearrangement joins TRBV7-9 to TRBJ1-2, with a tentative D call TRBD1 (6 bases). The CDR3 is 15 amino acids. Germline V gives CDR1 SEHNR, CDR2 FQNEAQ (reference sequence). V lost 5 bases to trimming and J lost 3 bases, with 16 bases between them. CDR3 in amino acids: CASSPSFGGYYGYTF. CDR3 nucleotide sequence: TGTGCCAGCAGCCCTAGTTTCGGGGGCTACTATGGCTACACCTTC.

The CDR3 here is CASSERVGRGGTEAFF. For the CDR3, the DNA is TGTGCCAGCAGTGAACGAGTTGGGAGGGGAGGCACTGAAGCTTTCTTT. The gene calls are TRBV6-1 and TRBJ1-1; D is possibly TRBD1 (5 bases). The CDR3 covers 16 residues. Germline V lookup: CDR1 MNHNS, CDR2 SASEGT. The V end lost 2 bases, the J end lost 4 bases, and 17 bases lay between the germline ends.

The chain is built from TRBV5-1 and TRBJ1-1; the match to TRBD1 covers 7 bases. Germline-derived CDR1 and CDR2 are SGHRS and YFSETQ. V lost 9 bases, J lost 0 bases, and 8 bases stayed unmatched. This CDR3 has 14 residues. This CDR3 is CAIPGGTMNTEAFF. CDR3 DNA: TGCGCCATCCCAGGGGGGACCATGAACACTGAAGCTTTCTTT.

The chain couples TRBV5-1 to TRBJ1-1; D gene ambiguous. Trimming removed 2 bases from V and 4 bases from J, with 18 bases in between. CDR3 length: 16 residues. The germline CDR1 and CDR2 sequences are SGHRS and YFSETQ. Written as DNA, the CDR3 is TGCGCCAGCAGCTTTAACCAGGCCGGTAAGGGCACTGAAGCTTTCTTT. As protein: CASSFNQAGKGTEAFF.

The chain uses TRBV5-8 and TRBJ2-5; D unresolved. Trimming took 1 base from V and 5 from J, leaving 15 bases between them. Germline loops: CDR1 SGHTS, CDR2 YDEGEE. The CDR3 totals 15 residues. The CDR3 sequence is CASSLFGTWMETQYF. Here the CDR3 DNA reads TGTGCCAGCAGCTTGTTCGGTACCTGGATGGAGACCCAGTACTTC.

The V call is TRBV11-1, the J call TRBJ2-1; D ambiguous. Trimming left V 5 bases short and J 3 bases short, with 8 bases between. The CDR3 spans 13 residues. From germline, CDR1 is SGHAT and CDR2 FQDESV (reference sequence). The CDR3 sequence is CASSLRRYNEQFF. In DNA, the CDR3 is TGTGCCAGCAGCCTAAGACGCTACAATGAGCAGTTCTTC.

J is TRBJ1-5 and V is TRBV18; 9 nucleotides line up with TRBD1. The CDR3 sequence is 16 residues long. The germline gives CDR1 KGHSH, CDR2 LQKENI. Germline trimming cut 5 bases from V and 0 bases from J; bases unmatched to any gene: 5. The CDR3 nucleotides read TGTGCCAGCTCAACAGGGACAGGGTCTAGCAATCAGCCCCAGCATTTT. Its translation is CASSTGTGSSNQPQHF. Supplemented by reference TRBV18 and TRBJ1-5, the full variable domain reads NAGVMQNPRHLVRRRGQEARLRCSPMKGHSHVYWYRQLPEEGLKFMVYLQKENIIDESGMPKERFSAEFPKEGPSILRIQQVVRGDSAAYFCASSTGTGSSNQPQHFGDGTRLSIL.

CDR3 amino acids: CASRDRGLPLYEQYF. The CDR3 bases are TGTGCCAGCAGAGACAGGGGTTTGCCCCTCTACGAGCAGTACTTC. J is TRBJ2-7 and V is TRBV2; 8 bases align to TRBD1. The V gene's germline CDR1 is SNHLY and CDR2 FYNNEI. The J segment lost 3 bases and the V segment lost 6 bases, leaving 10 bases of the junction unmatched. The CDR3 spans 15 residues.

The J gene is TRBJ2-5, the V gene TRBV5-4, with a weak D call TRBD2 (6 bases). The germline CDR1 and CDR2 sequences are SGHNT and YYREEE (reference sequence). V dropped 5 bases and J dropped 5 bases, with 19 bases sitting between them. This CDR3 region has 15 residues. In DNA form, the CDR3 reads TGTGCCAGCAGTGCGGGGACCAGCTCTTGGGAGACCCAGTACTTC. Translated, it gives CASSAGTSSWETQYF.

The CDR3 loop is CASSTTYTEAFF. In DNA, the CDR3 is TGTGCCAGCAGTACTACATACACTGAAGCTTTCTTT. V gene TRBV6-1 combines with J gene TRBJ1-1, with D unresolved. CDR1 is MNHNS and CDR2 is SASEGT in the germline V gene. V gave up 5 bases and J gave up 3 bases, with 7 bases separating them. The CDR3 length is 12 residues.

V usage is TRBV5-1 and J usage is TRBJ2-7; TRBD2 agrees at 7 bases. J was trimmed by 5 bases and V by 5 bases; bases with no gene match: 7. The germline CDR1 and CDR2 sequences are SGHRS and YFSETQ. The CDR3 covers 13 residues. The CDR3 region has the DNA TGCGCCAGCAGTTTTCCGGGAGGAAACGAGCAGTACTTC. This codes for CASSFPGGNEQYF. Full variable domain (remainder filled in from reference TRBV5-1 and TRBJ2-7): KAGVTQTPRYLIKTRGQQVTLSCSPISGHRSVSWYQQTPGQGLQFLFEYFSETQRNKGNFPGRFSGRQFSNSRSEMNVSTLELGDSALYLCASSFPGGNEQYFGPGTRLTVT.

This rearrangement joins TRBV13 to TRBJ1-1; D gene uncertain. Germline CDR1 PRHDT, CDR2 FYEKMQ (reference sequence). Trimming stripped 5 bases from V and 3 bases from J, with 22 bases between. This CDR3 spans 17 amino acids. The CDR3 is CASSHRTLGVMYTEAFF. CDR3 coding DNA: TGTGCCAGCAGCCATCGTACCCTCGGGGTTATGTACACTGAAGCTTTCTTT.

This clone was counted at least ten times. The gene calls are TRBV27 and TRBJ2-7; no firm D call. This CDR3 has 15 amino acids. V lost 0 bases, J lost 5 bases, and 14 bases lay in between. Germline V gene lookup returns CDR1 MNHEY and CDR2 SMNVEV (reference sequence). In DNA, the CDR3 is TGTGCCAGCAGTTTATCTTTCGGCGGCCCAGACGAGCAGTACTTC. As protein: CASSLSFGGPDEQYF.

The chain recombines TRBV15 with TRBJ1-5; possibly TRBD1 for D (5 bases). Germline assignment: CDR1 LNHNV and CDR2 YYDKDF (reference sequence). Between the trimmed V and J ends, which lost 7 bases and 4 bases, there was a span of 8 bases. The CDR3 runs to 12 residues. DNA for the CDR3: TGTGCCACCAACAGGCTAAATCAGCCCCAGCATTTT. Its translation is CATNRLNQPQHF. The variable domain in full, completed from reference TRBV15 and TRBJ1-5, reads DAMVIQNPRYQVTQFGKPVTLSCSQTLNHNVMYWYQQKSSQAPKLLFHYYDKDFNNEADTPDNFQSRRPNTSFCFLDIRSPGLGDTAMYLCATNRLNQPQHFGDGTRLSIL.

The chain joins TRBV27 to TRBJ1-2; 9 nucleotides agree with TRBD1. The CDR3 is 20 amino acids. With 1 base clipped from V and 7 bases from J, the junction kept 22 bases outside the gene matches. Germline CDR1 reads MNHEY; CDR2 reads SMNVEV (reference sequence). CDR3 coding DNA: TGTGCCAGCAGTTTATTGGGGACCCCCGGGACAGGGAAGCGTAGGGGTGGCTACACCTTC. This encodes CASSLLGTPGTGKRRGGYTF.

V is TRBV30 and J is TRBJ2-4, with TRBD2 matching over 8 bases. V was clipped by 3 bases and J by 9 bases; unmatched bases: 16. Germline values: CDR1 GTSNPN, CDR2 SVGIG (reference sequence). This CDR3 is built from 16 residues. The CDR3 nucleotides are TGTGCCTGGAGCAACCCCCTTACGGGAGGGCCGGCCATTCAGTACTTC. It codes for CAWSNPLTGGPAIQYF.

CDR3 sequence: CASSQAGLAAAYEQYF. CDR3 nucleotide sequence: TGCGCCAGCAGCCAAGCCGGACTAGCGGCCGCCTACGAGCAGTACTTC. The chain employs TRBV4-1 and TRBJ2-7, with TRBD2 identical over 10 bases. CDR3 length: 16 residues. Trimming at V came to 1 base and at J to 2 bases, leaving 5 bases not matched to a gene. Germline-derived CDR1 and CDR2 are MGHRA and YSYEKL.

Only one count was recorded for this clone. This chain links TRBV4-2 with TRBJ2-7; maybe TRBD2 (5 bases). Between the trimmed V and J ends, which lost 4 bases and 5 bases, there was a span of 24 bases. This CDR3 has 17 amino acids. CDR1 LGHNA and CDR2 YNFKEQ come from the germline V gene. CDR3 sequence: CASSRFVGRLGGNEQYF. Written as DNA, the CDR3 is TGTGCCAGCAGCCGGTTTGTTGGGAGATTAGGCGGCAACGAGCAGTACTTC.

This sequence joins TRBV13 and TRBJ2-3, with unresolved D. Trimming cost V 2 bases and J 0 bases, with 15 bases left between them. Germline V gene data show CDR1 as PRHDT and CDR2 as FYEKMQ (reference sequence). The CDR3 runs 17 residues. CDR3 nucleotides: TGTGCCAGCAGCTTAATGTTAGGGAAGTATAGCACAGATACGCAGTATTTT. Translated: CASSLMLGKYSTDTQYF.

DNA for the CDR3: TGTGCCAGCAGTGAACAGGGACTGTTCACAGATACGCAGTATTTT. This translates into CASSEQGLFTDTQYF. J is TRBJ2-3 and V is TRBV11-3, with D possibly called TRBD1 or TRBD2 (6 bases each). This CDR3 has 15 residues. CDR1 and CDR2 from the germline V gene are SGHNT and YENEEA. The V gene lost 6 bases and the J gene lost 2 bases, with 15 bases spanning the gap.

This clone was counted a few times. V and J are TRBV11-3 and TRBJ2-7; TRBD1 is a possible D gene (7 bases). The V end lost 5 bases, the J end lost 0 bases, and 17 bases lay between the germline ends. CDR1 and CDR2 (germline): SGHNT, YENEEA. CDR3 size: 16 residues. CDR3 DNA sequence: TGTGCCAGCAGCCCTCGGGGCAGGGGGGACTCCTACGAGCAGTACTTC. It translates to CASSPRGRGDSYEQYF.

The table lists this clone with a few counts. J is TRBJ2-7 and V is TRBV19; 7 nucleotides line up with TRBD2. This CDR3 is 16 amino acids long. From germline, CDR1 is LNHDA and CDR2 SQIVND (reference sequence). The V segment lost 2 bases and the J segment 3 bases; nucleotides outside the gene matches: 10. The CDR3 DNA follows: TGTGCCAGTAGTATATCGGCCGGGGGGTATGTCTACGAGCAGTACTTC. The encoded protein is CASSISAGGYVYEQYF.

The V and J genes are TRBV6-6 and TRBJ2-7; tentatively, D is TRBD2 (6 bases). Germline V gives CDR1 MNHNY, CDR2 SVGAGI (reference sequence). The ends were cut back, 5 bases at V and 7 bases at J, with 21 bases in the middle. CDR3 length: 15 amino acids. In DNA, the CDR3 is TGTGCCAGCAGTCCCCGGAGGGGCCCCTCTTATGAGCAGTACTTC. It specifies CASSPRRGPSYEQYF.

V usage is TRBV9 and J usage is TRBJ1-2; 11 positions agree with TRBD1. CDR1 is SGDLS and CDR2 is YYNGEE in the germline V gene. V shed 0 bases, J shed 4 bases, and the junction held 2 bases outside the gene matches. The CDR3 runs to 15 residues. Here the CDR3 reads CASSVEGQGGYGYTF. The CDR3 DNA reads as TGTGCCAGCAGCGTAGAGGGACAGGGGGGCTATGGCTACACCTTC.

The V call is TRBV9, the J call TRBJ2-5, with TRBD1 identical over 9 bases. Germline CDR1 is SGDLS and CDR2 is YYNGEE. The CDR3 spans 16 residues. V lost 4 bases, J lost 6 bases, and 13 bases stayed unmatched. CDR3 in amino acids: CASSLQGTGSSQTQYF. CDR3 nucleotides: TGTGCCAGCAGCTTACAAGGGACAGGGTCTTCTCAGACCCAGTACTTC.

This clone was counted a few times. The chain carries TRBV30 and TRBJ1-2; 8 bases line up with TRBD1. V was clipped by 3 bases and J by 3 bases; unmatched bases: 6. Per the germline V gene, CDR1 is GTSNPN and CDR2 is SVGIG (reference sequence). The CDR3 is made up of 14 amino acids. The CDR3 DNA reads as TGTGCCTGGAGCCGGACAGGGCGGGACTATGGCTACACCTTC. This gives the protein CAWSRTGRDYGYTF. The full variable domain, in which reference TRBV30 and TRBJ1-2 provide the parts outside the CDR3, is SQTIHQWPATLVQPVGSPLSLECTVEGTSNPNLYWYRQAAGRGLQLLFYSVGIGQISSEVPQNLSASRPQDRQFILSSKKLLLSDSGFYLCAWSRTGRDYGYTFGSGTRLTVV.